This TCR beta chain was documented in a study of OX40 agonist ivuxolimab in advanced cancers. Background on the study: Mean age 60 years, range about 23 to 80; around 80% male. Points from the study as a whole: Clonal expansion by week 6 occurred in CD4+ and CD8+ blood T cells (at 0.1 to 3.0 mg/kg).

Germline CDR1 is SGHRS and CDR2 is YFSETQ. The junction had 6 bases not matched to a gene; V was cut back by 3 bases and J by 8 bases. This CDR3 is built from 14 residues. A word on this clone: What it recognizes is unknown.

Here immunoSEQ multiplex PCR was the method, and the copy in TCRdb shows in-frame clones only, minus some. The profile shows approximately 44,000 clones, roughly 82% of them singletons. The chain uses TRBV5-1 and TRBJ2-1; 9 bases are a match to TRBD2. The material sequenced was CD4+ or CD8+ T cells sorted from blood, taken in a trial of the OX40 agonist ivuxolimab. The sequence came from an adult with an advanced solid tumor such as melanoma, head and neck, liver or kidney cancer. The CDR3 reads CASSSAGGPYEQFF. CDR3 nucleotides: TGCGCCAGCAGCTCGGCGGGAGGGCCATATGAGCAGTTCTTC.